The sequence of this TCR beta chain was determined in a study of blood T cell repertoires in COVID-19. The overall study: COVID-19 samples collected from the United States, Italy and Spain covered acute and convalescent phases. Sources were T cells, B-cell-depleted T cells, or PBMCs; the material itself was cDNA or gDNA.

V lost 4 bases to trimming and J lost 9 bases, with 19 bases between them. CDR1 and CDR2 (germline): LNHDA, SQIVND (reference sequence). The length of the CDR3 is 16 residues. How the authors handled the data: Estimation of nucleated cell counts relied on the amplification of reference gene primers. Assay used: immunoSEQ multiplex PCR; TCRdb lists only in-frame clones, some missing. The V and J calls and the clone size are those of that table, but D and trimming were determined from the DNA. The profile shows over 85,000 clones, about 70% of them singletons. This clonotype was sampled from a woman in her sixties or seventies with acute or convalescent COVID-19. Sample: peripheral blood. This chain joins TRBV19 and TRBJ1-6; perhaps TRBD1 as D (6 bases). Here the CDR3 DNA reads TGTGCCAGTAGTACTCGAGGACAGCTTGGTGGTTCACCCCTCCACTTT. Translated: CASSTRGQLGGSPLHF. The entire variable domain, with the rest obtained from reference TRBV19 and TRBJ1-6, is as follows: DGGITQSPKYLFRKEGQNVTLSCEQNLNHDAMYWYRQDPGQGLRLIYYSQIVNDFQKGDIAEGYSVSREKKESFPLTVTSAQKNPTAFYLCASSTRGQLGGSPLHFGNGTRLTVT.